The 10 T cell receptor beta chains listed next were all sequenced from one sample in a study of T cells in Graves' hyperthyroidism and ophthalmopathy. From RNA transcripts, TCR beta CDR3 regions were amplified. The TCR CDR3 was amplified in a first-round RT-PCR using the HTBI primer set. TCRdb called the multiplex PCR reads again in MiXCR, with one record for every CDR3 protein. Of hundreds of thousands of distinct CDR3 sequences in the sample, 15% to 20% were seen once. Sequenced material: blood. The receptor source for this set is a young woman with Graves' hyperthyroidism.

This clonotype has at least ten counts. The chain recombines TRBV28 with TRBJ2-7, with 8 positions matching TRBD1. V dropped 6 bases and J dropped 3; count of bases not matched to a gene: 10. CDR1 is MDHEN, CDR2 SYDVKM, per germline. This CDR3 has 15 amino acids. The CDR3 nucleotides are TGTGCCAGCAGACATACCCCGACAGGGGACTACGAGCAGTACTTC. This codes for CASRHTPTGDYEQYF.

A few counts support this clonotype. V and J are TRBV19 and TRBJ2-1, with 8 bases aligning to TRBD2. Trimming at V came to 3 bases and at J to 4 bases, leaving 5 bases not matched to a gene. CDR1 LNHDA and CDR2 SQIVND come from the germline V gene (reference sequence). This CDR3 has 15 residues. The CDR3 reads CASSIVAGPYNEQFF. The CDR3 DNA reads TGTGCCAGTAGTATTGTAGCGGGACCTTACAATGAGCAGTTCTTC.

Ten or more counts support this clonotype. The J gene is TRBJ2-1, the V gene TRBV20-1; a possible D gene is TRBD2 (6 bases). Looked up from germline, CDR1 is DFQATT and CDR2 is SNEGSKA (reference sequence). Trimming took off 5 bases at V and 1 base at J, with 12 bases between the two ends. CDR3 length: 14 residues. This CDR3 is CSAVLRGSYNEQFF. CDR3 in DNA: TGCAGTGCTGTTTTGCGGGGATCCTACAATGAGCAGTTCTTC.

V is TRBV6-1 and J is TRBJ1-5; tentatively, D is TRBD1 (6 bases). Germline loops: CDR1 MNHNS, CDR2 SASEGT. The CDR3 is made up of 14 amino acids. Trimming shortened V by 4 bases and J by 4 bases, and 11 bases separated the two germline ends. CDR3 amino acids: CASSVKGGNQPQHF. CDR3 bases: TGTGCCAGCAGTGTCAAGGGGGGAAATCAGCCCCAGCATTTT.

This clonotype was detected many times. The chain is built from TRBV30 and TRBJ2-3, with TRBD2 as a possible D gene (5 bases). The CDR3 sequence is 14 residues long. Looked up from germline, CDR1 is GTSNPN and CDR2 is SVGIG (reference sequence). V was cut by 2 bases and J by 4 bases, with 13 bases left in between. The CDR3 DNA reads TGTGCCTGGAGTCGGGGAAGGGTCCCAGATACGCAGTATTTT. Amino acid sequence: CAWSRGRVPDTQYF.

This clonotype was seen ten or more times. The V call is TRBV30, the J call TRBJ2-1; D is perhaps TRBD2 (6 bases). V lost 2 bases and J lost 3, with 11 bases in between. The CDR3 contains 14 residues. CDR1 is GTSNPN and CDR2 is SVGIG in the germline V gene (reference sequence). CDR3 sequence (DNA): TGTGCCTGGAGTAGGGGCGGGATCTACAATGAGCAGTTCTTC. Protein product: CAWSRGGIYNEQFF.

The chain has TRBV10-2 and TRBJ1-2; D may be TRBD1 (6 bases). Trimming removed 0 bases from V and 7 bases from J, with 9 bases in between. The CDR3 consists of 13 residues. The germline V gene encodes CDR1 WSHSY and CDR2 SAAADI. CDR3 in amino acids: CASSESGAPGYTF. The CDR3 DNA is TGCGCCAGCAGTGAGTCGGGGGCCCCTGGCTACACCTTC.

This clonotype was observed a few times. This chain uses TRBV9 with TRBJ1-2; D ambiguous. This CDR3 is built from 13 residues. V lost 2 bases to trimming and J lost 7 bases, with 12 bases between them. Germline assignment: CDR1 SGDLS and CDR2 YYNGEE. The CDR3 spells CASSVGEFGGYTF. The CDR3, as DNA: TGTGCCAGCAGCGTGGGCGAGTTTGGTGGCTACACCTTC.

A remark on this clonotype: A read error may account for a junction end that differs from germline. The gene calls are TRBV7-7 and TRBJ2-2; TRBD2 aligns across 13 bases. Germline values: CDR1 SSHAT, CDR2 FNYEAQ (reference sequence). CDR3 length equals 17 residues. The CDR3 loop reads CASSLLAGGPRTGELFF. CDR3 in DNA: TGTGCTAGCAGCCTACTAGCGGGAGGGCCAAGGACCGGGGAGCTGTTTTTT.

The chain is built from TRBV6-5 and TRBJ1-2; 7 bases fit TRBD1. Germline assignment: CDR1 MNHEY and CDR2 SVGAGI. V shed 2 bases and J 4 bases; nucleotides not matched to a gene: 22. The CDR3 spans 20 residues. Here the CDR3 DNA reads TGTGCCAGCAGTTACCTTACGGTACAGGGGAACCTTATTACCCTCTATGGCTACACCTTC. Its protein is CASSYLTVQGNLITLYGYTF.